This is a list of T cell receptor beta chains from one sample in a study of T cells in Graves' hyperthyroidism and ophthalmopathy. One entry per CDR3 protein, called by TCRdb with MiXCR from the multiplex PCR reads. Here the sample spans under 65,000 distinct CDR3 sequences, roughly 58% being singletons. The specimen was blood. Receptor source: a woman aged 55-75 years with Graves' ophthalmopathy. The CDR3 runs from the conserved cysteine through the conserved F or W. D genes are given only for firm matches. Size values are once, few and many counts, or a class for expanded clones, and some rows have none.

j_call,d_call,clone_size,v_call,cdr3_nt,cdr3_aa
TRBJ2-3,.,.,TRBV25-1,TGTGCCAGCAGTGCCTCGGGACCAGACGGACACACAGATACGCAGTATTTT,CASSASGPDGHTDTQYF
TRBJ2-6,.,many,TRBV6-5,TGTGCCAGCAGTTACGGCGGGGATCCGACCTCTGGGGCCAACGTCCTGACTTTC,CASSYGGDPTSGANVLTF
TRBJ1-1,.,.,TRBV5-4,TGTGCCAGCAGCTTTGGGGGCTATTTGAACACTGAAGCTTCCTTT,CASSFGGYLNTEASF
TRBJ2-3,.,many,TRBV20-1,TGCAGTGGGATGAGGTCCACAGATACGCAGTATTTT,CSGMRSTDTQYF
TRBJ2-7,.,.,TRBV19,TGTGCCAGTAGTATATCGACCAGATGGGCCTACGAGCAGTACTTC,CASSISTRWAYEQYF
TRBJ1-6,TRBD1,few,TRBV7-2,TGTGCCAGCAGCCCGGGACAGGGGAATTCACCCCTCCACTTT,CASSPGQGNSPLHF
TRBJ2-1,.,few,TRBV24-1,TGTGCCACCAGTCGTAAGGCGGGGAATTACAATGAGCAGTTCTTC,CATSRKAGNYNEQFF
TRBJ2-7,TRBD1,many,TRBV5-6,TGTGCCAGCAGCTTGCCCGACAGGGACAGTTACGAGCAGTACTTC,CASSLPDRDSYEQYF
TRBJ2-6,TRBD1,once,TRBV19,TGTGCCAGCACGCACAGGGGAAGCTCTGGGGCCAACGTCCTGACTTTC,CASTHRGSSGANVLTF
TRBJ2-5,.,many,TRBV7-6,TGTGCCAGCAGCTTAGGCGGCACAGGGAGGGAGACCCAGTACTTC,CASSLGGTGRETQYF
TRBJ1-1,TRBD1,many,TRBV5-5,TGTGCCAGCAGATCGGGACAGGGGAACACTGAAGCTTTCTTT,CASRSGQGNTEAFF
TRBJ1-1,TRBD1,.,TRBV20-1,TGCAGTGCTCGATCCGGACAGGGTGACACTGAAGCTTTCTTT,CSARSGQGDTEAFF
TRBJ1-5,.,.,TRBV18,TGTGCCAGCGCACCGGGCAAAGCAGCCATCAATCAGCCCCAGCATTTT,CASAPGKAAINQPQHF
TRBJ1-6,TRBD1,.,TRBV27,TGCGCCAGCTGTTGGACAGGGGGCAAGTCACCCCCCCACTTT,CASCWTGGKSPPHF
TRBJ2-1,TRBD1,.,TRBV11-2,TGTGCCAGCGGCGGACAGGGCTCCTACAATGAGCAGTTCTTC,CASGGQGSYNEQFF
TRBJ2-5,.,medium-sized,TRBV20-1,TGCAGTGCCAGTTTGCGGGAGACCCAGTACTTC,CSASLRETQYF
TRBJ2-7,.,few,TRBV10-1,TGCGCCAGCAGTGTGGGACTCTCAGGAGAGCAGTACTTC,CASSVGLSGEQYF
TRBJ2-3,.,many,TRBV6-6,TGTGCCAGCAGTTACGGAACAGCATCAGATACGCAGTATTTT,CASSYGTASDTQYF
TRBJ2-3,TRBD2,many,TRBV5-4,TGTGCCAGCGCCAACAGCGGGGGGGTTACAGATACGCAGTATTTT,CASANSGGVTDTQYF
TRBJ2-2,TRBD2,.,TRBV6-4,TGTGCCAGCAGTGACGGGACTAGCGGGGGGGCAAACACCGGGGAGCTGTTTTTT,CASSDGTSGGANTGELFF
TRBJ2-7,.,.,TRBV10-2,TGCGCCAGCACCCTCGGAGGGAAGTACGAGCAGTACTTC,CASTLGGKYEQYF
TRBJ1-5,.,.,TRBV19,TGTGCCAGTAGGTGGGACCTCAATCAGCCCCAGCATTTT,CASRWDLNQPQHF
TRBJ1-1,.,.,TRBV20-1,TGCAGTGCACCGGGGCAGAGACCACCGAGCACTGAGGCTTTCTTT,CSAPGQRPPSTEAFF
TRBJ2-3,.,.,TRBV29-1,TGCAGCGTTGAACAGGGACCGGCAGATACGCAGTATTTT,CSVEQGPADTQYF
TRBJ1-5,TRBD1,many,TRBV6-2/TRBV6-3,TGTGCCAGCAGTAATGGGACAGGAAATTTACGCAATCAGCCCCAGCATTTT,CASSNGTGNLRNQPQHF
TRBJ2-7,.,few,TRBV29-1,TGCAGCGTTGAAACCAGGCCCTACGAGCAGTACTTC,CSVETRPYEQYF
TRBJ2-7,.,many,TRBV7-9,TGTGCCAGCAGCTTATCGGTCCTCCTGGGGTACGAGCAGTACTTC,CASSLSVLLGYEQYF
TRBJ2-5,.,.,TRBV20-1,TGCAGTGCTGAGGGGGGGGAAGAGACCCAGTACTTC,CSAEGGEETQYF
TRBJ2-2,TRBD2,.,TRBV18,TGTGCCAGCTCACCCCTCGCTAGCGGATACGCGAACACCGGGGAGCTGTTTTTT,CASSPLASGYANTGELFF
TRBJ2-1,TRBD2,.,TRBV11-2,TGTGCCAGCAGCTCACCAGGGGGTGGAAAAGCGGGAGGACATTACTACAATGAGCAGTTCTTC,CASSSPGGGKAGGHYYNEQFF
TRBJ2-7,TRBD1,.,TRBV5-1,TGCGCCAGCAGCTTGGGACAGGGGCGCTACGAGCAGTACTTC,CASSLGQGRYEQYF